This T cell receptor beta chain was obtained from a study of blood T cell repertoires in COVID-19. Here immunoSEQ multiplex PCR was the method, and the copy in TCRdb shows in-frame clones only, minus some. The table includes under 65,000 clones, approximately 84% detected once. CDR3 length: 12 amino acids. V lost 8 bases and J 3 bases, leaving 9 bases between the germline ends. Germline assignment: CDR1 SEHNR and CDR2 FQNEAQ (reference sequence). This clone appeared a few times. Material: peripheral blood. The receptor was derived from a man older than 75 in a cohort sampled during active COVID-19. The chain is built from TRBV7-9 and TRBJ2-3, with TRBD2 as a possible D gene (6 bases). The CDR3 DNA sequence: TGTGCCAGCTGGAGCGGGACAGATACGCAGTATTTT. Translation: CASWSGTDTQYF.